This T cell receptor (beta chain) is drawn from a study of human T cells and chemical hapten exposure. Study context: Slight volume differences across pooled libraries mainly accounted for varying per-sample TCR yields.

Study outcomes and limitations: DPC sensitization produced no change in TCRs with frequency above 1 in 1000.

Unfractionated whole blood yielded total RNA. Germline V gives CDR1 MGHDK, CDR2 SYGVNS. V lost 5 bases and J lost 6; bases outside the gene matches: 13. The length of the CDR3 is 16 residues. As to this clonotype: The antigen is undetermined.

Single cDNA molecules in the library carried unique molecular identifiers attached during preparation. Per the authors' pipeline: Across samples, TCR counts had a median of approximately 100,000 and ranged from roughly 23,224 to 700,000. TCRdb passed the 5' RACE reads through MiXCR, listing each CDR3 protein once. These V and J calls originate from TCRdb's pipeline instead of the authors' own analysis. Among under 150,000 distinct CDR3 sequences listed, approximately 19% were seen once. The chain is built from TRBV25-1 and TRBJ2-3; 8 positions agree with TRBD1. The source of this sequence is a human donor in good health. The CDR3 spells CASSSTGGIGADTQYF. The CDR3 DNA follows: TGTGCCAGCAGTTCTACAGGGGGTATTGGTGCCGATACGCAGTATTTT. The whole variable domain, remainder taken from reference TRBV25-1 and TRBJ2-3, is EADIYQTPRYLVIGTGKKITLECSQTMGHDKMYWYQQDPGMELHLIHYSYGVNSTEKGDLSSESTVSRIRTEHFPLTLESARPSHTSQYLCASSSTGGIGADTQYFGPGTRLTVL.